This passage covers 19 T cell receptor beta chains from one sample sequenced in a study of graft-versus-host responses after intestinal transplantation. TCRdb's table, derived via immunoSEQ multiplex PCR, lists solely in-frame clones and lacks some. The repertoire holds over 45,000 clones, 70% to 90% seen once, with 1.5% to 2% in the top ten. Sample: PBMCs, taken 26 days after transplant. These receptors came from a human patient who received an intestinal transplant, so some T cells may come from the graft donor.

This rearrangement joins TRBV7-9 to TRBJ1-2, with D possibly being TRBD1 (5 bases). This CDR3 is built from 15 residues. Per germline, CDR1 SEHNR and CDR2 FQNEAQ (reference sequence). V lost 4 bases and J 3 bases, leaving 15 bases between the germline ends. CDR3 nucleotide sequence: TGTGCCAGCAGCTCCTTAGGGGAAGGGTACTATGGCTACACCTTC. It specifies CASSSLGEGYYGYTF.

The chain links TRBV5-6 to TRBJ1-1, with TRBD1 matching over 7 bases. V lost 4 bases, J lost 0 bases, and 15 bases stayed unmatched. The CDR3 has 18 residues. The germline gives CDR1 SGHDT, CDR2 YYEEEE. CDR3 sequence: CASSRIDRAGMMNTEAFF. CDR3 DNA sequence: TGTGCCAGCAGCAGAATTGACAGGGCGGGGATGATGAACACTGAAGCTTTCTTT.

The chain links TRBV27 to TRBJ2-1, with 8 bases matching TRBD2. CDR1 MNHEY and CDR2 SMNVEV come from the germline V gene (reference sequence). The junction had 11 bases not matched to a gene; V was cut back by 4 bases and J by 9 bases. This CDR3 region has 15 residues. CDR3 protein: CASSSLSGAYVEQFF. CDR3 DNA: TGTGCCAGCAGTTCTCTTAGCGGGGCCTACGTTGAGCAGTTCTTC.

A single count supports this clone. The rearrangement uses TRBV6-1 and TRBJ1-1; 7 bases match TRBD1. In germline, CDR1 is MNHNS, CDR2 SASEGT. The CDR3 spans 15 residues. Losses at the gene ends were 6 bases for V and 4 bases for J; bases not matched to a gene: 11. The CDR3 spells CASSVRDSWITEAFF. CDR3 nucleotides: TGTGCCAGCAGCGTCCGGGACAGTTGGATCACTGAAGCTTTCTTT.

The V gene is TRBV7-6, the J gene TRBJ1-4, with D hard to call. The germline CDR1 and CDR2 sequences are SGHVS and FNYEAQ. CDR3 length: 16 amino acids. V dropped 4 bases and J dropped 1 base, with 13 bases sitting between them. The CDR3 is CASSSRDRETNEKLFF. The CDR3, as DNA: TGTGCCAGCAGCTCTCGGGATAGAGAAACTAATGAAAAACTGTTTTTT.

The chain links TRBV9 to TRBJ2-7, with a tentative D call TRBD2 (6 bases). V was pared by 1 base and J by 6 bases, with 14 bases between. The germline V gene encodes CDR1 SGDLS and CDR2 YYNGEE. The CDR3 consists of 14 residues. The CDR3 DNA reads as TGTGCCAGCAGCGTATCCGGGGGAGCGGGCGAGCAGTACTTC. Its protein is CASSVSGGAGEQYF. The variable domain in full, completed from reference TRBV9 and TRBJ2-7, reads DSGVTQTPKHLITATGQRVTLRCSPRSGDLSVYWYQQSLDQGLQFLIQYYNGEERAKGNILERFSAQQFPDLHSELNLSSLELGDSALYFCASSVSGGAGEQYFGPGTRLTVT.

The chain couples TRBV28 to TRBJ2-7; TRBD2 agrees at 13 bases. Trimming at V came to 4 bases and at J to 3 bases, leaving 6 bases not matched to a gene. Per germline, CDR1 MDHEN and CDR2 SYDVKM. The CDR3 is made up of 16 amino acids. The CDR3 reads CASSSTWTSGSYEQYF. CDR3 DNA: TGTGCCAGCAGTTCCACATGGACTAGCGGGAGCTACGAGCAGTACTTC.

The chain's CDR3 is CASSYLAGTGELFF. In nucleotides, the CDR3 is TGTGCCAGCAGTTATCTAGCTGGCACCGGGGAGCTGTTTTTT. The chain carries TRBV27 and TRBJ2-2; D possibly corresponds to TRBD2 (5 bases). The germline CDR1 and CDR2 sequences are MNHEY and SMNVEV (reference sequence). There are 14 residues in the CDR3. V dropped 4 bases and J dropped 4 bases, with 10 bases sitting between them.

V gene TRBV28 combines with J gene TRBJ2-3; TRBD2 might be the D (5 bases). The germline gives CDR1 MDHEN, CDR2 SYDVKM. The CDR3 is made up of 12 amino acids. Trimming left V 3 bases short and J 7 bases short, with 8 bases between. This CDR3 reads CASSFSGYTQYF. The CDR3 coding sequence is TGTGCCAGCAGTTTCTCGGGATATACGCAGTATTTT.

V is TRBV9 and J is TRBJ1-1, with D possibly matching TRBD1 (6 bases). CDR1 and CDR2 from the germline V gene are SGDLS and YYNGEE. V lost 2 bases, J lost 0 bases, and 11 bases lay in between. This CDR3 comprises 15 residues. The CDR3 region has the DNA TGTGCCAGCAGCGTTTCGGACAGAATGAACACTGAAGCTTTCTTT. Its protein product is CASSVSDRMNTEAFF. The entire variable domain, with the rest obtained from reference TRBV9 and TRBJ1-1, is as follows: DSGVTQTPKHLITATGQRVTLRCSPRSGDLSVYWYQQSLDQGLQFLIQYYNGEERAKGNILERFSAQQFPDLHSELNLSSLELGDSALYFCASSVSDRMNTEAFFGQGTRLTVV.

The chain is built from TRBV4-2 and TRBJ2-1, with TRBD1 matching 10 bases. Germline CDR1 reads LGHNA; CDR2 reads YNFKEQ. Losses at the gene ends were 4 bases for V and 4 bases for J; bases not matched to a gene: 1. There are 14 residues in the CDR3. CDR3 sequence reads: CASSPGQGYNEQFF. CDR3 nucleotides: TGTGCCAGCAGCCCGGGACAGGGGTACAATGAGCAGTTCTTC.

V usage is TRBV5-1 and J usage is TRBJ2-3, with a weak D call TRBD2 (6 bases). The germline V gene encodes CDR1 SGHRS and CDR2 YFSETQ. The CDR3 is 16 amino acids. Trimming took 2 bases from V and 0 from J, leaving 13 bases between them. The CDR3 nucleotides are TGCGCCAGCAGCTTCGGGGGTACATCTAGCACAGATACGCAGTATTTT. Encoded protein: CASSFGGTSSTDTQYF.

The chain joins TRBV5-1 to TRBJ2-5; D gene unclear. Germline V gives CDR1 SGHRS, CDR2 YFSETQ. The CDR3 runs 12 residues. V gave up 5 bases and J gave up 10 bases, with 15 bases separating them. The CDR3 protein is CASSYDLGVQYF. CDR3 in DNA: TGCGCCAGCAGTTACGACTTAGGAGTCCAGTACTTC.

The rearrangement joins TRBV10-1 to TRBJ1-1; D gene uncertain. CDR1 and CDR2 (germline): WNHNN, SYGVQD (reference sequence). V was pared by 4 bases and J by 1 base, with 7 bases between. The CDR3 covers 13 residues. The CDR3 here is CASSGGGNTEAFF. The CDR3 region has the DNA TGCGCCAGCAGTGGAGGCGGGAACACTGAAGCTTTCTTT.

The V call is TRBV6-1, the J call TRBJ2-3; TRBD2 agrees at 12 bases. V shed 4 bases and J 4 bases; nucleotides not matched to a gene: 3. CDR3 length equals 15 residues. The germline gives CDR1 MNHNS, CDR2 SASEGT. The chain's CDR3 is CASSGTSGVADTQYF. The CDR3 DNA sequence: TGTGCCAGCAGTGGGACTAGCGGGGTGGCAGATACGCAGTATTTT.

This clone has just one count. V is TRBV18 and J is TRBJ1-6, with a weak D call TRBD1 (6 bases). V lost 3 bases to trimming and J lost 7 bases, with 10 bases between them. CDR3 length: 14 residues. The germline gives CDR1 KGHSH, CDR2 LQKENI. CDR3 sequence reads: CASSPDQGNSPLHF. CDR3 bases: TGTGCCAGCTCACCTGATCAGGGGAATTCACCCCTCCACTTT.

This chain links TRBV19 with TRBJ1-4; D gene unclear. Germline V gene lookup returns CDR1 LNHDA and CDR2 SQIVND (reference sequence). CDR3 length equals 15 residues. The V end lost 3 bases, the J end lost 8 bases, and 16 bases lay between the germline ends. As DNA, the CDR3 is TGTGCCAGTAGTATCCCCGCGGGCGTAGAAGAAAAACTGTTTTTT. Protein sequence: CASSIPAGVEEKLFF.

The CDR3 loop is CASSDSTGGYNEQFF. In nucleotides, the CDR3 is TGTGCCAGCAGTGACTCGACAGGGGGCTACAATGAGCAGTTCTTC. The rearrangement links TRBV6-4 to TRBJ2-1; the match to TRBD1 covers 9 bases. Trimming at V came to 0 bases and at J to 3 bases, leaving 0 bases not matched to a gene. CDR1 MRHNA and CDR2 SNTAGT come from the germline V gene. CDR3 length: 15 amino acids.

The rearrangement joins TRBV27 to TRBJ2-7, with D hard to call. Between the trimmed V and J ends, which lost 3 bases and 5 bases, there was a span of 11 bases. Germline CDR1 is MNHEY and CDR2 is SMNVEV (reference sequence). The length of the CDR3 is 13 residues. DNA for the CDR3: TGTGCCAGCAGTTTGTCTAGTCGAAACGAGCAGTACTTC. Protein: CASSLSSRNEQYF.